This TCR beta chain was captured by sequencing in a study of Graves' ophthalmopathy and Graves' hyperthyroidism. Study-wide results and caveats: Distinction of ophthalmopathy from stable hyperthyroidism by a 13-signature model reached 85% to 90% sensitivity and 81.08% specificity.

About this clonotype itself: Its antigen is still unknown.

Germline V gives CDR1 DFQATT, CDR2 SNEGSKA (reference sequence). V lost 1 base and J lost 3, with 4 bases in between. This CDR3 has 11 residues. RNA transcripts yielded amplified TCR beta CDR3 regions. Following a first-round RT-PCR that used HTBI primers, a second-round multiplex PCR was carried out. One entry per CDR3 protein, called by TCRdb with MiXCR from the multiplex PCR reads. The table includes 40,000 or so distinct CDR3 sequences, approximately 52% detected once. Excluded were patients with other autoimmune diseases, uncontrolled infections, pregnancy or lactation. PBMCs had their origin in fresh peripheral blood (roughly 9.3 ml).

Source material: peripheral blood. The J gene is TRBJ2-7, the V gene TRBV20-1; no clear D. This receptor was taken from an adult man with Graves' ophthalmopathy. In DNA form, the CDR3 reads TGCAGTGCTAGAGTTAACTACGAGCAGTACTTC. It yields the protein CSARVNYEQYF.